What follows are 27 T cell receptor beta chains derived from one specimen sequenced in a study of Ad26.COV2.S vaccination and SARS-CoV-2 variants. Generated by immunoSEQ multiplex PCR, the TCRdb table keeps only in-frame clones and is missing some. The table has about 410,000 clones, 89% seen once; the top ten hold 1.5% to 2%. The treatment denotes: roughly 19 received Ad26.COV2.S at low or high dose, single or two shots; several received placebo; per-sample allocation not given. Material that was analyzed had been drawn on day 63 after the first vaccine or placebo injection. The sequenced sample was peripheral blood, obtained in a trial of Ad26.COV2.S vaccine versus placebo. These receptors were obtained from a person between 18 and 60 years old who received the Ad26.COV2.S COVID-19 vaccine or a placebo.

This clone was detected once. This chain links TRBV30 with TRBJ2-7; D is undetermined. Trimming stripped 5 bases from V and 7 bases from J, with 15 bases between. The CDR3 loop spans 12 amino acids. The germline gives CDR1 GTSNPN, CDR2 SVGIG (reference sequence). The CDR3 is CAWGPGYPEQYF. CDR3 in DNA: TGTGCCTGGGGCCCAGGATATCCTGAGCAGTACTTC.

This clone appeared a single time. DNA for the CDR3: TGTGCCAGCAGGGCGGGATCACACTCTGGGGCCAACGTCCTGACTTTC. It codes for CASRAGSHSGANVLTF. The chain recombines TRBV5-6 with TRBJ2-6, with D perhaps TRBD2 (6 bases). The CDR3 extends over 16 amino acids. The germline gives CDR1 SGHDT, CDR2 YYEEEE. Trimming took 5 bases from V and 0 from J, leaving 12 bases between them.

The chain links TRBV15 to TRBJ2-7, with D hard to call. Trimming left V 5 bases short and J 2 bases short, with 10 bases between. Germline CDR1 LNHNV, CDR2 YYDKDF (reference sequence). The CDR3 runs to 13 residues. CDR3 region: CATSPRVAYEQYF. CDR3 nucleotide sequence: TGTGCCACCAGCCCTCGAGTAGCCTACGAGCAGTACTTC.

The chain is built from TRBV28 and TRBJ2-7; 11 positions agree with TRBD1. This CDR3 has 14 amino acids. In germline, CDR1 is MDHEN, CDR2 SYDVKM. V was clipped by 4 bases and J by 3 bases; unmatched bases: 2. CDR3 sequence (DNA): TGTGCCAGCAGTTCGGACAGGGGGCTCTACGAGCAGTACTTC. It encodes CASSSDRGLYEQYF.

V usage is TRBV18 and J usage is TRBJ1-1; D remains unclear. The CDR3 consists of 12 residues. Trimming left V 3 bases short and J 3 bases short, with 5 bases between. The germline CDR1 and CDR2 sequences are KGHSH and LQKENI. The CDR3 region is CASSPTDTEAFF. The CDR3 nucleotides read TGTGCCAGCTCACCGACGGACACTGAAGCTTTCTTT.

This chain uses TRBV28 with TRBJ2-7, with 8 bases lining up with TRBD2. Looked up from germline, CDR1 is MDHEN and CDR2 is SYDVKM. Germline trimming cut 4 bases from V and 3 bases from J; bases unmatched to any gene: 5. The CDR3 runs 14 residues. The CDR3 sequence: CASSSRSGNYEQYF. Here the CDR3 DNA reads TGTGCCAGCAGTTCCCGTAGCGGGAACTACGAGCAGTACTTC.

The CDR3 loop reads CASSYTPNTEAFF. CDR3 DNA sequence: TGTGCCAGCAGTTATACCCCGAACACTGAAGCTTTCTTT. This chain joins TRBV3-1 (or the pseudogene TRBV3-2) and TRBJ1-1; D gene uncertain. The germline V and J ends were trimmed by 6 bases and 1 base, with 9 bases remaining between them. The CDR3 totals 13 residues. CDR1 LGHDT and CDR2 YNNKEL come from the germline V gene (reference sequence).

The chain has TRBV27 and TRBJ2-3, with D unresolved. The V gene's germline CDR1 is MNHEY and CDR2 SMNVEV (reference sequence). This CDR3 contains 15 residues. Trimming removed 4 bases from V and 0 bases from J, with 11 bases in between. The CDR3 nucleotides read TGTGCCAGCAGTTCCGGCGTGACTAGCACAGATACGCAGTATTTT. Amino acids: CASSSGVTSTDTQYF.

This clone is a singleton in its sample. The rearrangement uses TRBV6-5 and TRBJ2-1, with 7 positions matching TRBD1. Germline CDR1 and CDR2: MNHEY and SVGAGI. Trimming removed 0 bases from V and 6 bases from J; junction bases left unmatched: 8. This CDR3 has 16 amino acids. As DNA, the CDR3 is TGTGCCAGCAGTTACTCGAAGGGGGCGATACGCAATGAGCAGTTCTTC. This translates into CASSYSKGAIRNEQFF.

The chain uses TRBV7-2 and TRBJ2-2, with D tentatively TRBD2 (5 bases). V dropped 5 bases and J dropped 0 bases, with 10 bases sitting between them. CDR3 size: 15 residues. Germline V lookup: CDR1 SGHTA, CDR2 FQGNSA. CDR3 sequence reads: CASSRTGTNTGELFF. The CDR3 nucleotides are TGTGCCAGCAGCCGGACGGGAACGAACACCGGGGAGCTGTTTTTT.

The gene calls are TRBV9 and TRBJ1-2; 7 bases are shared with TRBD1. Trimming at V came to 0 bases and at J to 5 bases, leaving 7 bases not matched to a gene. The CDR3 covers 15 residues. CDR1 SGDLS and CDR2 YYNGEE come from the germline V gene. CDR3 protein: CASSVGEGAKYGYTF. In DNA form, the CDR3 reads TGTGCCAGCAGCGTAGGGGAGGGGGCCAAGTATGGCTACACCTTC.

The chain carries TRBV9 and TRBJ2-5, with D perhaps matching TRBD2 (6 bases). This CDR3 region has 15 residues. Trimming shortened V by 0 bases and J by 5 bases, and 14 bases separated the two germline ends. The V gene's germline CDR1 is SGDLS and CDR2 YYNGEE. The DNA of the CDR3 is TGTGCCAGCAGCGTAGCTGCGGGAATAGGGGAGACCCAGTACTTC. Its translation is CASSVAAGIGETQYF.

This rearrangement joins TRBV29-1 to TRBJ2-3; 7 positions agree with TRBD2. Per germline, CDR1 SQVTM and CDR2 ANQGSEA. This CDR3 contains 12 residues. J lost 1 base, V lost 6 bases, and 1 base had no gene match. The chain's CDR3 is CSVAGGTDTQYF. The CDR3 nucleotides read TGCAGCGTGGCGGGAGGCACAGATACGCAGTATTTT.

This clone was detected once. The rearrangement joins TRBV29-1 to TRBJ2-1; 10 bases line up with TRBD2. The CDR3 runs to 16 residues. CDR1 and CDR2 (germline): SQVTM, ANQGSEA. V lost 4 bases, J lost 0 bases, and 6 bases stayed unmatched. CDR3 sequence reads: CSVASGSRGSYNEQFF. CDR3 DNA: TGCAGCGTTGCTAGCGGGAGTCGGGGCTCCTACAATGAGCAGTTCTTC.

For this clone: Other DNA sequences in the same sample also yield this CDR3. V usage is TRBV24-1 and J usage is TRBJ2-5, with D possibly being TRBD2 (5 bases). This CDR3 is built from 12 residues. Germline V gene sequence: CDR1 KGHDR, CDR2 SFDVKD. The ends were cut back, 5 bases at V and 5 bases at J, with 8 bases in the middle. The DNA for the CDR3 is TGTGCCACCAGTGGTGGAGGTGAGACCCAGTACTTC. Translating gives CATSGGGETQYF.

The rearrangement joins TRBV5-1 to TRBJ2-2; D might be TRBD2 (5 bases). The CDR3 runs to 16 residues. Germline assignment: CDR1 SGHRS and CDR2 YFSETQ. V shed 4 bases and J shed 0 bases, with 13 bases lying between them. The chain's CDR3 is CASSQRTGPNTGELFF. The CDR3 DNA reads TGCGCCAGCAGCCAACGGACTGGCCCGAACACCGGGGAGCTGTTTTTT. The full variable domain, its missing parts supplied by reference TRBV5-1 and TRBJ2-2, is KAGVTQTPRYLIKTRGQQVTLSCSPISGHRSVSWYQQTPGQGLQFLFEYFSETQRNKGNFPGRFSGRQFSNSRSEMNVSTLELGDSALYLCASSQRTGPNTGELFFGEGSRLTVL.

The V call is TRBV5-6, the J call TRBJ2-4; the match to TRBD2 covers 14 bases. V shed 4 bases, J shed 3 bases, and the junction held 6 bases outside the gene matches. The CDR3 length is 17 residues. CDR1 and CDR2 from the germline V gene are SGHDT and YYEEEE. CDR3 DNA sequence: TGTGCCAGCAGCCCGGGACTAGCGGGAGCGGGCAAAAACATTCAGTACTTC. It yields the protein CASSPGLAGAGKNIQYF.

The V call is TRBV7-2, the J call TRBJ2-7; 7 nucleotides match TRBD1. This CDR3 region has 15 residues. With 5 bases clipped from V and 3 bases from J, the junction kept 10 bases outside the gene matches. In germline, CDR1 is SGHTA, CDR2 FQGNSA. The CDR3: CASSHRTGPLYEQYF. The CDR3 DNA is TGTGCCAGCAGCCACCGGACAGGCCCTCTCTACGAGCAGTACTTC. Based on the CDR3 plus reference TRBV7-2 and TRBJ2-7, the full variable domain is GAGVSQSPSNKVTEKGKDVELRCDPISGHTALYWYRQSLGQGLEFLIYFQGNSAPDKSGLPSDRFSAERTGGSVSTLTIQRTQQEDSAVYLCASSHRTGPLYEQYFGPGTRLTVT.

This chain connects TRBV11-1 to TRBJ1-1, with D perhaps matching TRBD1 (6 bases). The germline CDR1 and CDR2 sequences are SGHAT and FQDESV (reference sequence). This CDR3 contains 15 residues. The V gene lost 5 bases and the J gene lost 1 base, with 14 bases spanning the gap. The DNA of the CDR3 is TGTGCCAGCAGCCCCTGGCGGACAGCGAACACTGAAGCTTTCTTT. The encoded protein is CASSPWRTANTEAFF. Variable domain in full (rest from reference TRBV11-1 and TRBJ1-1): EAEVAQSPRYKITEKSQAVAFWCDPISGHATLYWYRQILGQGPELLVQFQDESVVDDSQLPKDRFSAERLKGVDSTLKIQPAELGDSAMYLCASSPWRTANTEAFFGQGTRLTVV.

This clone has only a few counts. This rearrangement joins TRBV3-1 (or the pseudogene TRBV3-2) to TRBJ1-1; D uncertain. V gave up 3 bases and J gave up 3 bases, with 11 bases separating them. The V gene's germline CDR1 is LGHDT and CDR2 YNNKEL (reference sequence). The CDR3 loop spans 14 amino acids. The CDR3 DNA follows: TGTGCCAGCAGCCATGATGACGGTTACACTGAAGCTTTCTTT. As protein: CASSHDDGYTEAFF.

This clone was picked up one time. As DNA, the CDR3 is TGCGCCAGCAGCTTGGCCGGGACTAGCGGAGTGTACGAGCAGTACTTC. Its translation is CASSLAGTSGVYEQYF. The rearrangement uses TRBV5-1 and TRBJ2-7; 11 bases match TRBD2. Germline CDR1 and CDR2: SGHRS and YFSETQ. The CDR3 length is 16 residues. After removal of 0 bases from V and 4 bases from J, the junction contained 6 bases not matched to a gene.

This clone is a singleton in its sample. This chain connects TRBV3-1 (or the pseudogene TRBV3-2) to TRBJ2-3; no reliable D call. The CDR3 consists of 11 residues. V gave up 3 bases and J gave up 4 bases, with 2 bases separating them. Germline CDR1 LGHDT, CDR2 YNNKEL (reference sequence). The CDR3 spells CASSHADTQYF. CDR3 nucleotides: TGTGCCAGCAGCCATGCAGATACGCAGTATTTT.

About this clone itself: The same CDR3 is also encoded by other DNA sequences in this sample. This chain links TRBV9 with TRBJ2-5; 7 bases line up with TRBD2. This CDR3 contains 14 residues. Unmatched junction bases numbered 3, after V lost 2 bases and J lost 2 bases. CDR1 and CDR2 (germline): SGDLS, YYNGEE. The CDR3 loop reads CASSVQGGQETQYF. The CDR3 DNA is TGTGCCAGCAGCGTCCAGGGAGGGCAAGAGACCCAGTACTTC.

The sample holds one count of this clone. Other nucleotide sequences from this sample produce the same CDR3. V gene TRBV28 combines with J gene TRBJ2-5; no clear D. Trimming stripped 4 bases from V and 1 base from J, with 1 base between. The CDR3 has 11 amino acids. Germline CDR1 and CDR2: MDHEN and SYDVKM. CDR3 region: CASSSQETQYF. CDR3 coding DNA: TGTGCCAGCAGTTCCCAAGAGACCCAGTACTTC.

The V gene is TRBV5-1, the J gene TRBJ1-1; D gene unclear. The CDR3 runs 13 residues. Germline V CDR1 and CDR2: SGHRS, YFSETQ. V lost 1 base and J 1 base, leaving 5 bases between the germline ends. This chain's CDR3 is CASSLQSNTEAFF. CDR3 bases: TGCGCCAGCAGCTTGCAATCGAACACTGAAGCTTTCTTT.

The gene calls are TRBV2 and TRBJ2-1; 7 nucleotides align to TRBD2. V trimming: 6 bases; J trimming: 3 bases; junction bases outside the gene matches: 2. Looked up from germline, CDR1 is SNHLY and CDR2 is FYNNEI. This CDR3 is 13 amino acids long. This CDR3 reads CASRRDYYNEQFF. CDR3 nucleotide sequence: TGTGCCAGCAGGAGGGACTACTACAATGAGCAGTTCTTC.

J is TRBJ1-1 and V is TRBV21-1. TRBV21-1 is reported as a pseudogene. This CDR3 comprises 15 residues. The CDR3 DNA reads TGTGCCAGCAGCAAAGGAGGGGGGCCGTGTACTGAAGCTTTCTTT. It is translated as CASSKGGGPCTEAFF.